Below, one TCR beta chain is given with its context. Its antigen is still unknown. This entry is derived from a study of T-cell memory formation after mild COVID-19. Study details: Clustering of TCRs was largely donor specific. Notes on the study in general: The study detected some responding clones in pre-infection memory, suggesting cross-reactive memory joined. The CD4+ clones that contracted clustered mainly within CM and EM, and the CD8+ clones concentrated in EMRA. The SARS-CoV-2 specificity of second-wave clones reaching peak at day 37 remained unverified.

TCRdb used MiXCR to reprocess the 5' RACE reads, holding one entry per CDR3 protein. The sample lists fewer than 400,000 distinct CDR3 sequences; 10% to 15% were seen once. Trimming removed 5 bases from V and 0 bases from J, with 9 bases in between. The CDR3 has 13 amino acids. Germline V gene data show CDR1 as SGHRS and CDR2 as YFSETQ. Material: PBMCs or a T cell subset sorted from them (not recorded which). This receptor was taken from a man younger than 35 who had mild COVID-19 (a few samples of this study predate the infection). Cell type and time point are not known. The chain combines TRBV5-1 with TRBJ2-7; the D gene is possibly TRBD1 (5 bases). The CDR3 is CASRQGPSYEQYF. CDR3 in DNA: TGCGCCAGCAGGCAGGGCCCCTCCTACGAGCAGTACTTC. Supplemented by reference TRBV5-1 and TRBJ2-7, the full variable domain reads KAGVTQTPRYLIKTRGQQVTLSCSPISGHRSVSWYQQTPGQGLQFLFEYFSETQRNKGNFPGRFSGRQFSNSRSEMNVSTLELGDSALYLCASRQGPSYEQYFGPGTRLTVT.